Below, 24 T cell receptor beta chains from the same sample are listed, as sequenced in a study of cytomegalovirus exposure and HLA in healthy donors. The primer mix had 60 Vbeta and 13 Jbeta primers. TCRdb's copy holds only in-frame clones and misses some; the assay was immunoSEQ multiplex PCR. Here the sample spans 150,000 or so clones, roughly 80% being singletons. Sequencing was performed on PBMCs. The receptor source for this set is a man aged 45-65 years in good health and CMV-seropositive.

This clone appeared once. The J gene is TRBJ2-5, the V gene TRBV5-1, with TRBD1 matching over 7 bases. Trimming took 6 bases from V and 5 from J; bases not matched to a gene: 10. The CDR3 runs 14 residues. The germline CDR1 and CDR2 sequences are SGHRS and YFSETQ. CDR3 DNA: TGCGCCAGCACCGATCACGGGACAGCGGAGACCCAGTACTTC. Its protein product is CASTDHGTAETQYF. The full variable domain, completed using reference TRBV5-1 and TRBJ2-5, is KAGVTQTPRYLIKTRGQQVTLSCSPISGHRSVSWYQQTPGQGLQFLFEYFSETQRNKGNFPGRFSGRQFSNSRSEMNVSTLELGDSALYLCASTDHGTAETQYFGPGTRLLVL.

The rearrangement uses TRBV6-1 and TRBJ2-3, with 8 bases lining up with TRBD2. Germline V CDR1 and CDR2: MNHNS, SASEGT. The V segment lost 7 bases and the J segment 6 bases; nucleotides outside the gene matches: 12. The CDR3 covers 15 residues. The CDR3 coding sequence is TGTGCCAGCATGTTCGGCGGGGGGATGGTGGATACGCAGTATTTT. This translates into CASMFGGGMVDTQYF.

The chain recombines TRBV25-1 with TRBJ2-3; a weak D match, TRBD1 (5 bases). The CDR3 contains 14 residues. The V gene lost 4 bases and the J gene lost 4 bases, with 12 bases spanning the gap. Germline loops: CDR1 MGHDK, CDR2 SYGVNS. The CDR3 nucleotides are TGTGCCAGCAGTGGACAGTTTGGGGCAGATACGCAGTATTTT. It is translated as CASSGQFGADTQYF.

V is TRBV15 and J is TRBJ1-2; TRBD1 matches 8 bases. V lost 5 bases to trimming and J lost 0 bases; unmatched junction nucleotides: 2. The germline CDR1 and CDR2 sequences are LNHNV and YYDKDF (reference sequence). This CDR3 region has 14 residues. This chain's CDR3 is CATSPTGANYGYTF. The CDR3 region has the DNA TGTGCCACCAGCCCGACAGGGGCTAACTATGGCTACACCTTC.

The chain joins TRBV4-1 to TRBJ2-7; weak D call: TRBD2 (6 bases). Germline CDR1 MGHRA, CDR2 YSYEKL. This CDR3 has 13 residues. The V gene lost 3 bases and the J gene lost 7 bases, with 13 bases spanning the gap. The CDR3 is CASSHIPGREQYF. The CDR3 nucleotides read TGCGCCAGCAGCCACATCCCTGGGAGGGAGCAGTACTTC.

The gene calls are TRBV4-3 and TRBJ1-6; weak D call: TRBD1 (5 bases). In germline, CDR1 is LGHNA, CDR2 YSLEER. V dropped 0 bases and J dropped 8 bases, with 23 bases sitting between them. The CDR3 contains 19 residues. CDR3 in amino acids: CASSQDTRQGLQFDSPLHF. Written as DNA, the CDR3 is TGCGCCAGCAGCCAAGACACCCGCCAGGGCCTACAGTTCGATTCACCCCTCCACTTT.

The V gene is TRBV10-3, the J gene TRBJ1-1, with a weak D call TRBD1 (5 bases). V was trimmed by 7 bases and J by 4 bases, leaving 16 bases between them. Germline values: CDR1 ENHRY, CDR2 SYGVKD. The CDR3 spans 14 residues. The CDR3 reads CAITQTAGVTEAFF. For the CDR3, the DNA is TGTGCCATCACCCAAACGGCGGGGGTCACTGAAGCTTTCTTT.

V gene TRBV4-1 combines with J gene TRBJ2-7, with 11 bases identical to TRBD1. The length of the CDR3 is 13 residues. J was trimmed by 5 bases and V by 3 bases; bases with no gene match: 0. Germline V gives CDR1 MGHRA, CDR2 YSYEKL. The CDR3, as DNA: TGCGCCAGCAGCCAGGGACAGGGGGACGAGCAGTACTTC. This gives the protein CASSQGQGDEQYF.

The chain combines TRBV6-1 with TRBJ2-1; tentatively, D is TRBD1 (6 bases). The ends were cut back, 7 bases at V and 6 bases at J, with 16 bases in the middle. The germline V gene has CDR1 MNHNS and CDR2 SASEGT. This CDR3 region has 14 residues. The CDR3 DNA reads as TGTGCCAGCACCCGACAGGCAGAGATCAATGAGCAGTTCTTC. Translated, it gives CASTRQAEINEQFF.

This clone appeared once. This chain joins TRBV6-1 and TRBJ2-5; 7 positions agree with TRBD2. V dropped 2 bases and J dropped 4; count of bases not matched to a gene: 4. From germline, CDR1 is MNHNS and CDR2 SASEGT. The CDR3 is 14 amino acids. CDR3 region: CASSERAGRETQYF. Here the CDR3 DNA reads TGTGCCAGCAGTGAACGAGCGGGAAGAGAGACCCAGTACTTC.

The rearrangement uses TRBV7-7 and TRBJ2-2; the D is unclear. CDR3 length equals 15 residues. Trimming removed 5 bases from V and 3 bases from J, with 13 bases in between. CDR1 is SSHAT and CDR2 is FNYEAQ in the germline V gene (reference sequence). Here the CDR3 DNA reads TGTGCCAGCAGCCCCACCGACACTTACACCGGGGAGCTGTTTTTT. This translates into CASSPTDTYTGELFF.

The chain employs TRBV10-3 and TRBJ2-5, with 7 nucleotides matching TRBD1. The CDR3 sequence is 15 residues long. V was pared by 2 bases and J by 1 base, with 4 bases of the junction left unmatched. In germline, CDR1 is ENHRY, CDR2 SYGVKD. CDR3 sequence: CAISENWDSQETQYF. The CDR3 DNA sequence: TGTGCCATCAGTGAGAACTGGGACAGCCAAGAGACCCAGTACTTC.

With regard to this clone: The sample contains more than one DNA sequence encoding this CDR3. The CDR3 nucleotides read TGTGCCAGCAGCCCGCGGACAGGGGGGAACACTGAAGCTTTCTTT. Its translation is CASSPRTGGNTEAFF. The J gene is TRBJ1-1, the V gene TRBV5-4; 10 bases align to TRBD1. CDR3 length equals 15 residues. Germline V gene lookup returns CDR1 SGHNT and CDR2 YYREEE (reference sequence). V was clipped by 4 bases and J by 1 base; unmatched bases: 4.

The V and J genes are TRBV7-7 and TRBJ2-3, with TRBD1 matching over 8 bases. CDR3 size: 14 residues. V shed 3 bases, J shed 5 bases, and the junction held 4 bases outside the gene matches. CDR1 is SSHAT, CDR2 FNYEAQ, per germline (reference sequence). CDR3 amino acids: CASSFGTGRDTQYF. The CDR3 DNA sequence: TGTGCCAGCAGCTTCGGGACAGGACGAGATACGCAGTATTTT.

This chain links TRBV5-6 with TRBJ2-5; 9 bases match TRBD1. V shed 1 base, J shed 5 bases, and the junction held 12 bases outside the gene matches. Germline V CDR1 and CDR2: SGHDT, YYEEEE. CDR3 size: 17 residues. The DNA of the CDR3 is TGTGCCAGCAGCTTGAGGTTTCCGGACAGGGGCCAGGAGACCCAGTACTTC. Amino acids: CASSLRFPDRGQETQYF.

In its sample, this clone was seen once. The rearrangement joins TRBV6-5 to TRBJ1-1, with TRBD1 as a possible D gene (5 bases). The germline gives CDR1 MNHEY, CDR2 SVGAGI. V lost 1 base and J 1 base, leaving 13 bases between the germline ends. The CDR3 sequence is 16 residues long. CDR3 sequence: CASSYLKQRGNTEAFF. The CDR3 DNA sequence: TGTGCCAGCAGTTACTTGAAACAAAGGGGGAACACTGAAGCTTTCTTT.

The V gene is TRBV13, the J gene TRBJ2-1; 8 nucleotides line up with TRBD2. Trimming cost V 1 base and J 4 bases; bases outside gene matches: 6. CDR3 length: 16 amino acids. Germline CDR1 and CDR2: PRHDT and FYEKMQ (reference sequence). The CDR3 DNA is TGTGCCAGCAGCTTAGAAGCGGGGGTCGGATACAATGAGCAGTTCTTC. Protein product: CASSLEAGVGYNEQFF.

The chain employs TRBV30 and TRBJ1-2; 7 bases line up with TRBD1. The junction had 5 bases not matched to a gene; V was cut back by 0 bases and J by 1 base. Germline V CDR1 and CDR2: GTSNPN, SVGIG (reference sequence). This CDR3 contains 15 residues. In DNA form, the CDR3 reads TGTGCCTGGAGTGTGGAACAGGGGCTTAACTATGGCTACACCTTC. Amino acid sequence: CAWSVEQGLNYGYTF.

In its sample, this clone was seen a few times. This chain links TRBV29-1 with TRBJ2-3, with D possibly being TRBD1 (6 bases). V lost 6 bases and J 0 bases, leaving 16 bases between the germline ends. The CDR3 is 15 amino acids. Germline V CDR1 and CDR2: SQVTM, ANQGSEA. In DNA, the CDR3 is TGCAGCGTCGTCCTAACAGGGAAAAGCACAGATACGCAGTATTTT. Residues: CSVVLTGKSTDTQYF.

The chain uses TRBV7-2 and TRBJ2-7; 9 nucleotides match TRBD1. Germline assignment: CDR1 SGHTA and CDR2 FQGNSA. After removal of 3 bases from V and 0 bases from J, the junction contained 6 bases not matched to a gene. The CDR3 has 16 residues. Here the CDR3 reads CASSFRTGESSYEQYF. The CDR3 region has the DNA TGTGCCAGCAGCTTCCGGACAGGGGAAAGCTCCTACGAGCAGTACTTC.

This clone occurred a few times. CDR3 bases: TGTGCCAGCAGCCCTAGGAGGTGGCCCGGGAATCAGCCCCAGCATTTT. Its protein product is CASSPRRWPGNQPQHF. The chain joins TRBV28 to TRBJ1-5; the D is unclear. Trimming shortened V by 6 bases and J by 4 bases, and 19 bases separated the two germline ends. CDR1 MDHEN and CDR2 SYDVKM come from the germline V gene. CDR3 length: 16 amino acids.

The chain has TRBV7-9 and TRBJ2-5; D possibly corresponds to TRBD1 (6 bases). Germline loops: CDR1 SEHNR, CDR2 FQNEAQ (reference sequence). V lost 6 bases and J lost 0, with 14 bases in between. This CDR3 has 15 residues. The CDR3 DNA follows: TGTGCCAGCAGGCCCGGACAGTCGTACCAAGAGACCCAGTACTTC. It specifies CASRPGQSYQETQYF.

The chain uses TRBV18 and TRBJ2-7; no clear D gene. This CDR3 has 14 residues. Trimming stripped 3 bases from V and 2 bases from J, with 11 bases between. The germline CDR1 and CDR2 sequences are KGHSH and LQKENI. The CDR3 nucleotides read TGTGCCAGCTCACCGGGTAGCACTGCCTACGAGCAGTACTTC. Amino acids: CASSPGSTAYEQYF.

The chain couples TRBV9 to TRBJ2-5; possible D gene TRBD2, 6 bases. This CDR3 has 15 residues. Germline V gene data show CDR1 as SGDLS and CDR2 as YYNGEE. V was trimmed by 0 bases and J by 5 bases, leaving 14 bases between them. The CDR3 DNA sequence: TGTGCCAGCAGCGTAGATGTCCGGACTACCGAGACCCAGTACTTC. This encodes CASSVDVRTTETQYF.